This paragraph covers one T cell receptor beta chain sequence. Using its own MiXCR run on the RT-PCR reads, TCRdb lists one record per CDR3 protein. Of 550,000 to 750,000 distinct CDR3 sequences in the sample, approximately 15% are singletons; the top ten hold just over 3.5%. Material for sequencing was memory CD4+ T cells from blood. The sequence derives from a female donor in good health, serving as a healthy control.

The CDR3 sequence is CASSRQISYEQYF. The DNA of the CDR3 is TGTGCCAGCAGTCGACAGATCTCCTACGAGCAGTACTTC. The V call is TRBV3-1, the J call TRBJ2-7, with a tentative D call TRBD1 (5 bases). Trimming cost V 6 bases and J 0 bases, with 9 bases left between them. CDR1 is LGHDT and CDR2 is YNNKEL in the germline V gene (reference sequence). This CDR3 has 13 residues.